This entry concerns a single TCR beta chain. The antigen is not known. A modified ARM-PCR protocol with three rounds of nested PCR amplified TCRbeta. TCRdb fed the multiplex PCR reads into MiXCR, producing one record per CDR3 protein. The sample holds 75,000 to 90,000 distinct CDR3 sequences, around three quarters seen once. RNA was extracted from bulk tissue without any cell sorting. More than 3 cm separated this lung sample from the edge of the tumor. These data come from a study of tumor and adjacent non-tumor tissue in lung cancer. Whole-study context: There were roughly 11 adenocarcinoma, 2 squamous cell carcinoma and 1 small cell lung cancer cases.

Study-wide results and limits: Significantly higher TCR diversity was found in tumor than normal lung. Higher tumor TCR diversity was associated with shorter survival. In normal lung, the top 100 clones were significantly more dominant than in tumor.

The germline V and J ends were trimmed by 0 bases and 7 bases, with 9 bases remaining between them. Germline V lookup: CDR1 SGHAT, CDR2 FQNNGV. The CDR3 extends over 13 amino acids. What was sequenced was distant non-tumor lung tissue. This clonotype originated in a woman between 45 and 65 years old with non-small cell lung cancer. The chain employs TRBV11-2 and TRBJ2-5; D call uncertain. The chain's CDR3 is CASSLEYPGTQYF. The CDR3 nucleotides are TGTGCCAGCAGCTTAGAGTACCCGGGGACCCAGTACTTC.